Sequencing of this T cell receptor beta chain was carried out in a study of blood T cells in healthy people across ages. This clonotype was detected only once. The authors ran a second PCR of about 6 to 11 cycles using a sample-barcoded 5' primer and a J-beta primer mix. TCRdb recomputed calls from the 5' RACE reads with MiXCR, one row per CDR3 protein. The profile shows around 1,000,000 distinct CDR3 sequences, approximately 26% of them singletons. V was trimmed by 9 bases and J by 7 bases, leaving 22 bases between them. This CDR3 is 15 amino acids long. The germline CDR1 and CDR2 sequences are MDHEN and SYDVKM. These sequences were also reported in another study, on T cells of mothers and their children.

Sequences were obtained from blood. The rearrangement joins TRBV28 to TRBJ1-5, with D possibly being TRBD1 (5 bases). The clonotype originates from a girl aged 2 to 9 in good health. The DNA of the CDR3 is TGTGCCAGTACCCCCTTGTCGACAGAAGGCCAGCCCCAGCATTTT. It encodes CASTPLSTEGQPQHF. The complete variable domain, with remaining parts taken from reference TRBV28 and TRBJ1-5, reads DVKVTQSSRYLVKRTGEKVFLECVQDMDHENMFWYRQDPGLGLRLIYFSYDVKMKEKGDIPEGYSVSREKKERFSLILESASTNQTSMYLCASTPLSTEGQPQHFGDGTRLSIL.